The clone carrying this T cell receptor beta chain was detected ten times or more. Its cognate antigen is unknown. These data are taken from a study of T cells in Graves' hyperthyroidism and ophthalmopathy. Study observations and caveats: Also found in blood were most expanded thyroid clonotypes above 0.001.

Amplified TCR beta CDR3 regions came from RNA transcripts. The HTBI primer set served for first-round RT-PCR of the TCR CDR3. One entry per CDR3 protein, called by TCRdb with MiXCR from the multiplex PCR reads. The table lists over 450,000 distinct CDR3 sequences, under 15% of them singletons, with around 17% in the top ten. PBMCs stemmed from approximately 9.1 ml fresh peripheral blood. V lost 2 bases and J lost 5; bases outside the gene matches: 5. The germline gives CDR1 ENHRY, CDR2 SYGVKD. This CDR3 is 15 amino acids long. This receptor was identified in a woman between 18 and 29 years old with Graves' hyperthyroidism. Specimen: blood. The V gene is TRBV10-3, the J gene TRBJ2-5; 10 nucleotides line up with TRBD2. The CDR3: CAISEGAGGPETQYF. CDR3 in DNA: TGTGCCATCAGTGAGGGAGCGGGAGGGCCGGAGACCCAGTACTTC.